This T cell receptor beta chain was captured by sequencing in a study of cytomegalovirus exposure and HLA in healthy donors. Notes on the study in general: Roughly even sequencing depth across donors was the assumption behind the presence/absence analyses. Cytomegalovirus-associated status was assigned to about 150 TCR beta chains. Upon later analysis, HLA-associated TCR beta chains proved more clonally expanded than other, equally common chains.

As regards this clone: Its antigen is not known.

PCR involved 60 Vbeta and 13 Jbeta primers. The method was immunoSEQ multiplex PCR; TCRdb's version includes in-frame clones alone and lacks a portion of them. Found here are approximately 190,000 clones, roughly four fifths of them singletons; the top ten hold approximately 0.098%. This CDR3 is built from 17 residues. Trimming cost V 2 bases and J 6 bases, with 21 bases left between them. This chain uses TRBV6-7 with TRBJ2-3, with a weak D call TRBD1 (6 bases). TRBV6-7 counts as an open reading frame of uncertain function. The sequencing sample was made of PBMCs. This clonotype was obtained from a boy aged 2 to 10 in good health and CMV-seronegative. CDR3 sequence: CASSYGLEGQRGDTQYF. CDR3 coding DNA: TGTGCCAGCAGTTACGGGTTAGAGGGGCAAAGGGGGGATACGCAGTATTTT.